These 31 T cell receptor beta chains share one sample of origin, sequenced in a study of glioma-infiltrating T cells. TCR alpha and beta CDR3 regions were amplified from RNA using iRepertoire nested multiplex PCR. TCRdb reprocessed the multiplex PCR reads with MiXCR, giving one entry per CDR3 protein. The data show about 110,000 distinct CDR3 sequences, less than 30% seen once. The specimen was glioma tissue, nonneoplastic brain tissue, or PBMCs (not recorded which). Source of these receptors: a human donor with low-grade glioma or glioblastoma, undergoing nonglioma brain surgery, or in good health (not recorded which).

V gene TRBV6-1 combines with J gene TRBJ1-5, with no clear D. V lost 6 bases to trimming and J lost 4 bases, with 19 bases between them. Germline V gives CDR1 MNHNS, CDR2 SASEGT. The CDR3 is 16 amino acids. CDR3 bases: TGTGCCAGCAGCCGTGTGGCCACCGCGTGTAATCAGCCCCAGCATTTT. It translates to CASSRVATACNQPQHF.

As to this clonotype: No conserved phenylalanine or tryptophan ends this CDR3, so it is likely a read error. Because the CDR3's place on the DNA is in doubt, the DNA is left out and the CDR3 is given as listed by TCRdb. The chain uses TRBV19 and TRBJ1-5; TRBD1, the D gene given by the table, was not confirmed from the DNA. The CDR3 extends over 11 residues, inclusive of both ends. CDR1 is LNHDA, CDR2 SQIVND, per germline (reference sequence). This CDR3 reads CASSMVQGNQP.

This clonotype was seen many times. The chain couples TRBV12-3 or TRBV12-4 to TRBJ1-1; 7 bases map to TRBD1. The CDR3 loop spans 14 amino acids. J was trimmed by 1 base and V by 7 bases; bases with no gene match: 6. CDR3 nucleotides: TGTGCCAGCACCCGGGACAGACCGAACACTGAAGCTTTCTTT. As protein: CASTRDRPNTEAFF.

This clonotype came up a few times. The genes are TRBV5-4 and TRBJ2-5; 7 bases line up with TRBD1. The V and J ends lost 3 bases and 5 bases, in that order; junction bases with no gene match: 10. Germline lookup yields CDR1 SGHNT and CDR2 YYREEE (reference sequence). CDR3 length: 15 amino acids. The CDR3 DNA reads TGTGCCAGCAGCTCACTACAGGGGTCTCGGGAGACCCAGTACTTC. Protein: CASSSLQGSRETQYF.

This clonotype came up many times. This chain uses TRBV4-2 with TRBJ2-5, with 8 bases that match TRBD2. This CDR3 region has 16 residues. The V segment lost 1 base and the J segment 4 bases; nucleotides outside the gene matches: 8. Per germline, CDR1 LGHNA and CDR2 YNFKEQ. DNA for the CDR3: TGTGCCAGCAGCCAAGTGAGTAGCGGGACCGGAGAGACCCAGTACTTC. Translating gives CASSQVSSGTGETQYF.

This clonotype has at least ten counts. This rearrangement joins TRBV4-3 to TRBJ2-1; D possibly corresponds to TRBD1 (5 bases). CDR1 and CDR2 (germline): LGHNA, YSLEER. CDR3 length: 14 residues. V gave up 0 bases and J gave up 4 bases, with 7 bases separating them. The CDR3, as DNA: TGCGCCAGCAGCCAAGATGGGGCATACAATGAGCAGTTCTTC. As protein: CASSQDGAYNEQFF.

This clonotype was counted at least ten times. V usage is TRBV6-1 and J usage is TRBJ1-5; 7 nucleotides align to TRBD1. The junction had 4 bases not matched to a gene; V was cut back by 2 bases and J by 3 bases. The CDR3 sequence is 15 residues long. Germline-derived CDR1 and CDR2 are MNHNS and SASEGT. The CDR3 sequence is CASSERGQFNQPQHF. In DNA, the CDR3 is TGTGCCAGCAGTGAACGGGGACAGTTCAATCAGCCCCAGCATTTT.

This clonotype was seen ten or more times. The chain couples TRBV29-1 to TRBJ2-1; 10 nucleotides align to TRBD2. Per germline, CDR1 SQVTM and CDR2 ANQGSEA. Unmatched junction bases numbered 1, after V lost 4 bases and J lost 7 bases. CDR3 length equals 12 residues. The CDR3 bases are TGCAGCGTTGTAGCGGGAGGTAATGAGCAGTTCTTC. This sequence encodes CSVVAGGNEQFF.

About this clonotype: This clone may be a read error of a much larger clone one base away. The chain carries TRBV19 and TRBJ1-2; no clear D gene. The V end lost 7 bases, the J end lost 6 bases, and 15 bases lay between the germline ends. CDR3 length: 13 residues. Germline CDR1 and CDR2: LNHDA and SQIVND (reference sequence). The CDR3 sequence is CASTYLSVDGYTF. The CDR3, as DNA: TGTGCCAGTACCTACCTGAGCGTAGATGGCTACACCTTC.

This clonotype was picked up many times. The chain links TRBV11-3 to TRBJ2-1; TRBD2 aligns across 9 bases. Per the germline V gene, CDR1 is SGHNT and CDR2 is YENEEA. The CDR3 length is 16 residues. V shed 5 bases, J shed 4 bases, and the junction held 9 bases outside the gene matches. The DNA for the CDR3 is TGTGCCAGCAGCCAGGGGAGCGGGGGGCATTACAATGAGCAGTTCTTC. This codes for CASSQGSGGHYNEQFF.

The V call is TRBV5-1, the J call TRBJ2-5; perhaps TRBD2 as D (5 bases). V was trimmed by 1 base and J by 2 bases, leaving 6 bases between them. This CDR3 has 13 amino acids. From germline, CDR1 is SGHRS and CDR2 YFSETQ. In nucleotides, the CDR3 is TGCGCCAGCAGCTTGTCGGGGCAAGAGACCCAGTACTTC. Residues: CASSLSGQETQYF.

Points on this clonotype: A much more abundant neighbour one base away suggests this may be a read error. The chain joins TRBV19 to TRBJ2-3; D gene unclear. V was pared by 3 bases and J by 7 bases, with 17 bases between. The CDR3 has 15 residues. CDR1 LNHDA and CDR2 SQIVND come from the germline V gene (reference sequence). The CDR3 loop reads CASSIGVVGDNTQYF. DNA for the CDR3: TGTGCCAGTAGTATTGGGGTAGTGGGCGATAATACGCAGTATTTT. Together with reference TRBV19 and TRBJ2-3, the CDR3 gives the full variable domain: DGGITQSPKYLFRKEGQNVTLSCEQNLNHDAMYWYRQDPGQGLRLIYYSQIVNDFQKGDIAEGYSVSREKKESFPLTVTSAQKNPTAFYLCASSIGVVGDNTQYFGPGTRLTVL.

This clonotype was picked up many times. CDR3 region: CASSFGQGSYEQYF. The CDR3 bases are TGTGCCAGCAGCTTTGGTCAGGGGTCCTACGAGCAGTACTTC. The chain couples TRBV13 to TRBJ2-7; a weak D match, TRBD1 (6 bases). The CDR3 consists of 14 residues. Trimming pared 3 bases from V and 1 base from J, leaving 10 bases between. Germline V gene data show CDR1 as PRHDT and CDR2 as FYEKMQ (reference sequence).

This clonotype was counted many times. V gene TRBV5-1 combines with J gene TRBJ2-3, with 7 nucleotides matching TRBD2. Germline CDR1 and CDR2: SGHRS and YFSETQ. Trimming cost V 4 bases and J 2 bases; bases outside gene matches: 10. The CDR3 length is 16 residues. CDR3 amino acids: CASSTGLAGSTDTQYF. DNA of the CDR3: TGCGCCAGCAGCACGGGTTTAGCGGGCTCCACAGATACGCAGTATTTT.

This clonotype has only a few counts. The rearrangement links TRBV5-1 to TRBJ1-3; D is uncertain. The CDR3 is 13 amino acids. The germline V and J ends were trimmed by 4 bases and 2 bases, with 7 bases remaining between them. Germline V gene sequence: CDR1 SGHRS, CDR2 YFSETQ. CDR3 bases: TGCGCCAGCAGCCAGCAGGCTGGAAACACCATATATTTT. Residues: CASSQQAGNTIYF.

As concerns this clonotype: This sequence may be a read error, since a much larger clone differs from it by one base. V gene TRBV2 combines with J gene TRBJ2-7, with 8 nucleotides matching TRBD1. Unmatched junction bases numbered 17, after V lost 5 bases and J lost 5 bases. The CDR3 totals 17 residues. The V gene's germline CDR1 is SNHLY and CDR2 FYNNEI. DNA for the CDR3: TGTGCCAGCAGTAAAGAAGGGACAGGCAATCTCCTAGACGAGCAGTACTTC. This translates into CASSKEGTGNLLDEQYF.

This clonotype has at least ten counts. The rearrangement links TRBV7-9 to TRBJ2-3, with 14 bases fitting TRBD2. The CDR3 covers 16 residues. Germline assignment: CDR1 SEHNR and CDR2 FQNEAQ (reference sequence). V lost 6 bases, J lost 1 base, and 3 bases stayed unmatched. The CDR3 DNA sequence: TGTGCCAGCAGTTGGGGACTAGCGGGAGGCACAGATACGCAGTATTTT. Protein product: CASSWGLAGGTDTQYF.

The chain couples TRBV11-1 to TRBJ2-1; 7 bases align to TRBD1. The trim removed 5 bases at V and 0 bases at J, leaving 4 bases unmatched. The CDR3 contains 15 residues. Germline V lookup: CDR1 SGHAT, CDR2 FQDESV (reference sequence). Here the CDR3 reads CASSPWDSSYNEQFF. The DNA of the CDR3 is TGTGCCAGCAGCCCCTGGGACAGCTCCTACAATGAGCAGTTCTTC.

The CDR3 protein is CASSPQGGFSTDTQYF. The CDR3 nucleotides are TGTGCCAGCTCCCCTCAGGGGGGCTTTAGCACAGATACGCAGTATTTT. The chain employs TRBV7-2 and TRBJ2-3; D might be TRBD1 (7 bases). Germline V CDR1 and CDR2: SGHTA, FQGNSA. CDR3 length equals 16 residues. V was trimmed by 8 bases and J by 0 bases, leaving 18 bases between them.

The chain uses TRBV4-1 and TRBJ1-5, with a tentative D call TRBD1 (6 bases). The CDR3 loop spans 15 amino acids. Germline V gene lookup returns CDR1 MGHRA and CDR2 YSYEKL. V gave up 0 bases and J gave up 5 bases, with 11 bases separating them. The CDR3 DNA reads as TGCGCCAGCAGCCAAGATGGGGGGGCGCATCAGCCCCAGCATTTT. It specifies CASSQDGGAHQPQHF.

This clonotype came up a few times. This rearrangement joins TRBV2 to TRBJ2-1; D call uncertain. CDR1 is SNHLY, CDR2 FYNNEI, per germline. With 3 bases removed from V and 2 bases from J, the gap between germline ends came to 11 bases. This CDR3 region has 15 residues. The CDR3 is CASSESADPYNEQFF. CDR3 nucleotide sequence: TGTGCCAGCAGTGAGTCGGCGGACCCCTACAATGAGCAGTTCTTC. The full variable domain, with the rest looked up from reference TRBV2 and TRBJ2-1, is EPEVTQTPSHQVTQMGQEVILRCVPISNHLYFYWYRQILGQKVEFLVSFYNNEISEKSEIFDDQFSVERPDGSNFTLKIRSTKLEDSAMYFCASSESADPYNEQFFGPGTRLTVL.

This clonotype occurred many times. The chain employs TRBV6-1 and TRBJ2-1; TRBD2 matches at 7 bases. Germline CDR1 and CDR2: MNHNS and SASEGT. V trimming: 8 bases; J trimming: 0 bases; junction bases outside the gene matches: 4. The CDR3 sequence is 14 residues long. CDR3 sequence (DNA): TGTGCCAGCTTTTCTAGCGGCTCCTACAATGAGCAGTTCTTC. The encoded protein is CASFSSGSYNEQFF.

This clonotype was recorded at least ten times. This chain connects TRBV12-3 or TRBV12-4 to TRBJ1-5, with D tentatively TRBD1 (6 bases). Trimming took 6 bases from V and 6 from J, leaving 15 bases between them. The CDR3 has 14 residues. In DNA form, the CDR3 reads TGTGCCAGCAGATCCCAGGGGAACGGTCAGCCCCAGCATTTT. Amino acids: CASRSQGNGQPQHF.

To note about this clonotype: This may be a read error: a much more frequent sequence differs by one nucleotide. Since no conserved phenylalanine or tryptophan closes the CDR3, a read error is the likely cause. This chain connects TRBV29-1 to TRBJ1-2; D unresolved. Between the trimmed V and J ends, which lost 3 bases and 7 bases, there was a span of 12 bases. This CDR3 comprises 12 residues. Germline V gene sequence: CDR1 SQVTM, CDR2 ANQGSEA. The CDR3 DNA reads TGCAGCGTTGAGAGGCCCACCGGTGGCTACACCATC. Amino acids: CSVERPTGGYTI.

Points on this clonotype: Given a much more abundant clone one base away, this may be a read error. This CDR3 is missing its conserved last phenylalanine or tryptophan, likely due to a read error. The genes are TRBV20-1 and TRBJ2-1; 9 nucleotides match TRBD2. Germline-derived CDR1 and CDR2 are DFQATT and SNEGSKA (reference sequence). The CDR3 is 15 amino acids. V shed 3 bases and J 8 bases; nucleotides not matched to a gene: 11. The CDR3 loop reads CSARFAGGPGDEQFL. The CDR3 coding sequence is TGCAGTGCTAGGTTCGCGGGGGGGCCCGGGGATGAGCAGTTCCTC.

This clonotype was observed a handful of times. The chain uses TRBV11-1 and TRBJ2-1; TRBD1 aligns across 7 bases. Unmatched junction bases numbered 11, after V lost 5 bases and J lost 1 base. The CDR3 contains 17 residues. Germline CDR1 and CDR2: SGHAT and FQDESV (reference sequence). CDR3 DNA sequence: TGTGCCAGCAGCCCCCCGTCCGGGACAGCTTCCTACAATGAGCAGTTCTTC. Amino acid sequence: CASSPPSGTASYNEQFF.

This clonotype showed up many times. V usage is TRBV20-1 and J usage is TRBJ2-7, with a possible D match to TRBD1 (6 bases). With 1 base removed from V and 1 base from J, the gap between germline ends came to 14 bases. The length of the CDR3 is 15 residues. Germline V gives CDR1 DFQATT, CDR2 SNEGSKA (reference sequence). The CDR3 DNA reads TGCAGTGCTAGAGTACCCGGGCAGGGGTCCTACGAGCAGTACTTC. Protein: CSARVPGQGSYEQYF.

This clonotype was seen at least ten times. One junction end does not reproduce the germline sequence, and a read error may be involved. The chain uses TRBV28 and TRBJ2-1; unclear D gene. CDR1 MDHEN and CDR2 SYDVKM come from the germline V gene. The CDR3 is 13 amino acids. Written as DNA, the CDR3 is TGTGCCAGCGGTTTGGGCTCCTACAATGAGCAGTTCTTC. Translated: CASGLGSYNEQFF.

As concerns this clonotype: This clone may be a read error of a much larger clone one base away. CDR3 residues: CSVRTRNQPQNF. The CDR3 DNA reads as TGCAGCGTGCGGACACGTAATCAGCCCCAGAATTTT. The chain recombines TRBV29-1 with TRBJ1-5; TRBD1 is a possible D gene (5 bases). This CDR3 has 12 residues. Germline V gene data show CDR1 as SQVTM and CDR2 as ANQGSEA. The full variable domain, its missing parts supplied by reference TRBV29-1 and TRBJ1-5, is SAVISQKPSRDICQRGTSLTIQCQVDSQVTMMFWYRQQPGQSLTLIATANQGSEATYESGFVIDKFPISRPNLTFSTLTVSNMSPEDSSIYLCSVRTRNQPQNFGDGTRLSIL.

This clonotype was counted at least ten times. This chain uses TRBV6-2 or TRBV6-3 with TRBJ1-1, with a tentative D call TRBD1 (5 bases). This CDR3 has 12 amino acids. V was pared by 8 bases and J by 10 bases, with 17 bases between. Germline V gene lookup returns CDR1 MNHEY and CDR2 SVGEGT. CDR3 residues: CASSPWGRAAFF. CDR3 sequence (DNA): TGTGCCAGCTCGCCGTGGGGGAGGGCAGCTTTCTTT.

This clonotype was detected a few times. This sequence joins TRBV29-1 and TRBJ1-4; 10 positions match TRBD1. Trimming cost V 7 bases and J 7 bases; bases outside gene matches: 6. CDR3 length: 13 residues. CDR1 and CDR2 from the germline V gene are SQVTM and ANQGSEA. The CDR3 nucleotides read TGCAGCGCTCTGACAGGGGGCTTTGAAAAACTGTTTTTT. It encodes CSALTGGFEKLFF.